This entry describes one T cell receptor beta chain. Trimming cost V 0 bases and J 4 bases; bases outside gene matches: 2. The CDR3 totals 15 residues. The V gene's germline CDR1 is SGHRS and CDR2 YFSETQ. The sample is drawn from a study of T-cell reconstitution after alpha-beta-depleted transplantation in children. TCRbeta library construction was performed incorporating unique molecular identifiers. MiXCR, applied by TCRdb to the PCR reads, yields one record per CDR3 protein. The sample carries about 360,000 distinct CDR3 sequences, about an eighth recorded once. J is TRBJ2-5 and V is TRBV5-1; TRBD2 agrees at 11 bases. The sample here was PBMCs, taken from the stem cell graft. The source of this sequence is a human donor who donated a stem cell graft to a child with Fanconi anemia. The CDR3 region is CASSLVTSGGETQYF. CDR3 in DNA: TGCGCCAGCAGCTTGGTTACTAGCGGGGGAGAGACCCAGTACTTC.